The clone carrying this T cell receptor (beta chain) is a singleton in its sample. This record belongs to a study of blood T cell repertoires in COVID-19. Whole-study context: Acute-phase and convalescent COVID-19 samples originated in the United States, Italy and Spain. T cells, B-cell-depleted T cells, or PBMCs supplied cDNA or gDNA.

Trimming took 0 bases from V and 4 from J, leaving 19 bases between them. The CDR3 is 18 amino acids. The V gene's germline CDR1 is SGDLS and CDR2 YYNGEE. Original processing notes: Nucleated cell counts were estimated from reference gene primer amplification. Measured with immunoSEQ multiplex PCR; TCRdb has only the in-frame clones, and not every one. The DNA was the basis for D and trimming; V, J and clone size are from that table. The table lists about 50,000 clones, 88% of them singletons, with over 8.5% in the top ten. This TCR was recovered from a man between 45 and 60 years old with active COVID-19. The rearrangement joins TRBV9 to TRBJ2-2; a weak D match, TRBD2 (5 bases). The sequencing sample was made of peripheral blood. The CDR3 region has the DNA TGTGCCAGCAGCGTAGGTGTAATCGGTTACGCGGGCACCGGGGAGCTGTTTTTT. Translation: CASSVGVIGYAGTGELFF.